One sample yielded the 29 T cell receptor beta chains listed below, sequenced in a study of cytomegalovirus exposure and HLA in healthy donors (dated by TCRdb to about 2017). The library came from the immunoSEQ multiplex PCR assay. The multiplex PCR relied on a mix of 60 forward primers for TCR Vbeta segments and 13 reverse primers for TCR Jbeta segments. TCRdb provides this immuneACCESS table in a form limited to in-frame rearrangements. Some clones are lacking; in checked studies, under half of them reflect an unresolved V gene, and why the rest are absent is not known. This sample gives about 140,000 clones in total; roughly three quarters of them show up just once. Together, the top ten hold 1.5% to 2% of the sample. What was sequenced was PBMCs. The origin of the receptors is a woman aged 25 to 45 in good health and CMV-seronegative.

The V and J genes are TRBV7-2 and TRBJ2-1; D not certain. Per the germline V gene, CDR1 is SGHTA and CDR2 is FQGNSA. The CDR3 spans 15 residues. Trimming cost V 1 base and J 5 bases, with 12 bases left between them. The CDR3: CASSLEQAVDNEQFF. DNA for the CDR3: TGTGCCAGCAGCTTAGAGCAGGCCGTCGACAATGAGCAGTTCTTC.

The chain couples TRBV30 to TRBJ2-3; 7 nucleotides match TRBD1. This CDR3 comprises 15 residues. Germline V lookup: CDR1 GTSNPN, CDR2 SVGIG (reference sequence). Trimming took 0 bases from V and 2 from J; bases not matched to a gene: 5. The chain's CDR3 is CAWSVRGPDTDTQYF. CDR3 bases: TGTGCCTGGAGTGTAAGGGGGCCGGACACAGATACGCAGTATTTT. Full variable domain (rest looked up from reference TRBV30 and TRBJ2-3): SQTIHQWPATLVQPVGSPLSLECTVEGTSNPNLYWYRQAAGRGLQLLFYSVGIGQISSEVPQNLSASRPQDRQFILSSKKLLLSDSGFYLCAWSVRGPDTDTQYFGPGTRLTVL.

This clone was seen just once. The gene calls are TRBV19 and TRBJ2-1, with a weak D call TRBD2 (5 bases). Per the germline V gene, CDR1 is LNHDA and CDR2 is SQIVND (reference sequence). Trimming pared 6 bases from V and 1 base from J, leaving 19 bases between. This CDR3 is built from 17 residues. The DNA of the CDR3 is TGTGCCAGTAGGCCCTCCCCCGGGGATTATTCCTACAATGAGCAGTTCTTC. Translated: CASRPSPGDYSYNEQFF.

This clone was observed a handful of times. In nucleotides, the CDR3 is TGTGCCAGCAGTTACCTCGGAGGGACGGCCGGGGAGCTGTTTTTT. It translates to CASSYLGGTAGELFF. The rearrangement joins TRBV6-5 to TRBJ2-2; a weak D match, TRBD2 (6 bases). Trimming took 2 bases from V and 6 from J, leaving 13 bases between them. This CDR3 spans 15 amino acids. CDR1 MNHEY and CDR2 SVGAGI come from the germline V gene.

The V and J genes are TRBV7-2 and TRBJ2-3; 7 bases are a match to TRBD2. J lost 4 bases, V lost 2 bases, and 12 bases had no gene match. Per the germline V gene, CDR1 is SGHTA and CDR2 is FQGNSA. This CDR3 contains 17 residues. The CDR3 nucleotides are TGTGCCAGCAGCTTATCCTCTGGGCGGGGGACTTCAGATACGCAGTATTTT. This sequence encodes CASSLSSGRGTSDTQYF.

In its sample, this clone was seen a few times. V usage is TRBV5-5 and J usage is TRBJ1-3; possible D gene TRBD1, 5 bases. Trimming took 0 bases from V and 4 from J, leaving 11 bases between them. The V gene's germline CDR1 is SGHKS and CDR2 YYEKEE (reference sequence). The CDR3 spans 15 residues. CDR3: CASSLEAGFGNTIYF. The CDR3, as DNA: TGTGCCAGCAGCTTGGAGGCAGGGTTCGGAAACACCATATATTTT.

A note on this clone: This sample also contains other DNA sequences that code for the same CDR3. The chain carries TRBV6-6 and TRBJ1-5, with 8 bases aligning to TRBD1. This CDR3 has 16 amino acids. The V gene end was trimmed by 2 bases and the J gene end by 6 bases; junction bases not matched to a gene: 9. Germline V gene data show CDR1 as MNHNY and CDR2 as SVGAGI (reference sequence). CDR3 in amino acids: CASSYPRQGQGQPQHF. The CDR3 DNA sequence: TGTGCCAGCAGTTACCCCCGACAGGGGCAGGGTCAGCCCCAGCATTTT.

The chain carries TRBV5-8 and TRBJ2-3, with 11 nucleotides matching TRBD2. With 8 bases clipped from V and 5 bases from J, the junction kept 10 bases outside the gene matches. CDR1 is SGHTS and CDR2 is YDEGEE in the germline V gene. There are 15 residues in the CDR3. This CDR3 reads CASRRLAGLGDTQYF. CDR3 bases: TGTGCCAGTAGAAGACTAGCGGGATTAGGAGATACGCAGTATTTT.

This clone was seen only a few times. The chain uses TRBV28 and TRBJ2-3; a possible D gene is TRBD2 (7 bases). Per germline, CDR1 MDHEN and CDR2 SYDVKM. This CDR3 is built from 15 residues. Trimming removed 6 bases at V and 0 bases at J, with 13 bases between. CDR3 nucleotide sequence: TGTGCCAGCAGCCCTGGGGGGGCTAGCACAGATACGCAGTATTTT. Translation gives CASSPGGASTDTQYF.

This clone has more than one count but fewer than ten. The V call is TRBV7-8, the J call TRBJ2-5, with D perhaps matching TRBD1 (6 bases). The CDR3 length is 13 residues. The germline V gene has CDR1 SGHVS and CDR2 FQNEAQ. The V end lost 5 bases, the J end lost 9 bases, and 16 bases lay between the germline ends. CDR3 sequence (DNA): TGTGCCAGCAGCCCAACAGGGCTTTGGTCCCAGTACTTC. It specifies CASSPTGLWSQYF.

The chain links TRBV28 to TRBJ2-1; D perhaps matches TRBD1 (6 bases). CDR1 is MDHEN and CDR2 is SYDVKM in the germline V gene. The CDR3 is made up of 14 amino acids. Trimming stripped 7 bases from V and 5 bases from J, with 15 bases between. This CDR3 reads CASTPAQGNNEQFF. The CDR3 DNA follows: TGTGCCAGCACCCCCGCCCAGGGGAACAATGAGCAGTTCTTC. The complete variable domain, with remaining parts taken from reference TRBV28 and TRBJ2-1, reads DVKVTQSSRYLVKRTGEKVFLECVQDMDHENMFWYRQDPGLGLRLIYFSYDVKMKEKGDIPEGYSVSREKKERFSLILESASTNQTSMYLCASTPAQGNNEQFFGPGTRLTVL.

Concerning this clone: Compared with germline, one end of the junction differs, possibly owing to a read error. This chain links TRBV4-1 with TRBJ2-3, with 10 positions matching TRBD2. This CDR3 is 16 amino acids long. Germline V gene lookup returns CDR1 MGHRA and CDR2 YSYEKL. CDR3 nucleotides: TGTGCCAGCAGCCAAGTAACTAGCGGGAAAACAGATACGCAGTATTTT. It codes for CASSQVTSGKTDTQYF.

This clone was observed a handful of times. The chain couples TRBV7-3 to TRBJ2-2, with 9 bases that match TRBD2. Germline V gene sequence: CDR1 SGHTA, CDR2 FQGTGA. This CDR3 comprises 18 residues. Unmatched junction bases numbered 7, after V lost 2 bases and J lost 0 bases. DNA of the CDR3: TGTGCCAGCAGCTTAGGAATAGCGGGGGTTGCGAACACCGGGGAGCTGTTTTTT. Amino acids: CASSLGIAGVANTGELFF. The full variable domain, rest sourced from reference TRBV7-3 and TRBJ2-2, is GAGVSQTPSNKVTEKGKYVELRCDPISGHTALYWYRQSLGQGPEFLIYFQGTGAADDSGLPNDRFFAVRPEGSVSTLKIQRTERGDSAVYLCASSLGIAGVANTGELFFGEGSRLTVL.

This sequence joins TRBV29-1 and TRBJ2-7; D is perhaps TRBD2 (7 bases). Germline assignment: CDR1 SQVTM and CDR2 ANQGSEA. V lost 2 bases and J 5 bases, leaving 16 bases between the germline ends. This CDR3 contains 14 residues. DNA for the CDR3: TGCAGCGTTGAATCCCCAGGGGCGGGGGACGAGCAGTACTTC. This translates into CSVESPGAGDEQYF.

The V gene is TRBV11-1, the J gene TRBJ2-2; D not certain. The germline V and J ends were trimmed by 4 bases and 6 bases, with 3 bases remaining between them. The V gene's germline CDR1 is SGHAT and CDR2 FQDESV (reference sequence). This CDR3 is built from 11 residues. CDR3 nucleotides: TGTGCCAGCAGCTCGTCCGGGGAGCTGTTTTTT. Its protein product is CASSSSGELFF.

The V and J genes are TRBV7-9 and TRBJ2-7; 7 bases are a match to TRBD2. Germline assignment: CDR1 SEHNR and CDR2 FQNEAQ (reference sequence). The CDR3 extends over 14 amino acids. V shed 1 base, J shed 13 bases, and the junction held 13 bases outside the gene matches. CDR3 nucleotides: TGTGCCAGCAGCTTAGAAAAAGCGGGGAGGGCCTTCTACGTC. This gives the protein CASSLEKAGRAFYV.

The chain recombines TRBV5-4 with TRBJ2-5; 7 bases map to TRBD2. This CDR3 has 14 amino acids. The germline V gene encodes CDR1 SGHNT and CDR2 YYREEE (reference sequence). The V and J ends lost 0 bases and 4 bases, in that order; junction bases with no gene match: 3. CDR3 residues: CASSLGSGGETQYF. CDR3 sequence (DNA): TGTGCCAGCAGCTTGGGGTCGGGGGGAGAGACCCAGTACTTC.

This rearrangement joins TRBV5-1 to TRBJ2-1; weak D call: TRBD2 (5 bases). V was pared by 4 bases and J by 7 bases, with 15 bases between. Germline CDR1 reads SGHRS; CDR2 reads YFSETQ. This CDR3 comprises 14 residues. The CDR3 loop is CASSPDGEGNEQFF. The CDR3 nucleotides are TGCGCCAGCAGCCCCGACGGTGAGGGAAATGAGCAGTTCTTC.

There are a few counts of this clone. This chain uses TRBV9 with TRBJ2-2; 8 bases agree with TRBD2. Germline V gives CDR1 SGDLS, CDR2 YYNGEE. With V trimmed by 3 bases and J by 0 bases, 4 bases remained unmatched. The CDR3 runs to 16 residues. The CDR3 spells CASSARGDANTGELFF. CDR3 DNA sequence: TGTGCCAGCAGCGCGCGGGGGGATGCGAACACCGGGGAGCTGTTTTTT.

The CDR3: CASMAGGRYGYTF. The CDR3 region has the DNA TGTGCCAGCATGGCGGGGGGACGGTATGGCTACACCTTC. The J gene is TRBJ1-2, the V gene TRBV2, with D tentatively TRBD1 (5 bases). Trimming stripped 7 bases from V and 5 bases from J, with 14 bases between. This CDR3 comprises 13 residues. Germline loops: CDR1 SNHLY, CDR2 FYNNEI. The entire variable domain, with the rest obtained from reference TRBV2 and TRBJ1-2, is as follows: EPEVTQTPSHQVTQMGQEVILRCVPISNHLYFYWYRQILGQKVEFLVSFYNNEISEKSEIFDDQFSVERPDGSNFTLKIRSTKLEDSAMYFCASMAGGRYGYTFGSGTRLTVV.

CDR3 DNA: TGTGCCAGCAGCTTAGAAGACAGGGGGTCTGGCTACACCTTC. Translating it yields CASSLEDRGSGYTF. The J gene is TRBJ1-2, the V gene TRBV7-8; 9 bases match TRBD1. The CDR3 is made up of 14 amino acids. CDR1 SGHVS and CDR2 FQNEAQ come from the germline V gene. V gave up 1 base and J gave up 7 bases; unmatched junction bases: 4.

The chain links TRBV4-1 to TRBJ1-3; 7 bases line up with TRBD1. With 2 bases clipped from V and 0 bases from J, the junction kept 7 bases outside the gene matches. Germline-derived CDR1 and CDR2 are MGHRA and YSYEKL. The CDR3 runs to 17 residues. The CDR3 here is CASSQSRDSSSGNTIYF. CDR3 nucleotides: TGCGCCAGCAGCCAAAGCAGGGACAGCAGCTCTGGAAACACCATATATTTT.

This chain joins TRBV11-2 and TRBJ2-5; 13 bases are a match to TRBD2. The CDR3 totals 17 residues. Trimming cost V 0 bases and J 5 bases; bases outside gene matches: 6. The V gene's germline CDR1 is SGHAT and CDR2 FQNNGV. CDR3 nucleotide sequence: TGTGCCAGCAGCTTAGATCTTACGACTAGCGGGGGGGAGACCCAGTACTTC. Protein product: CASSLDLTTSGGETQYF.

This clone was counted between two and nine times. The chain couples TRBV19 to TRBJ2-2; 11 bases line up with TRBD2. The CDR3 extends over 15 amino acids. With 1 base clipped from V and 9 bases from J, the junction kept 4 bases outside the gene matches. Germline CDR1 LNHDA, CDR2 SQIVND (reference sequence). The chain's CDR3 is CASSIVSGGARELFF. The CDR3 DNA follows: TGTGCCAGTAGTATAGTTAGCGGGGGGGCCCGGGAGCTGTTTTTT.

The chain is built from TRBV19 and TRBJ2-1, with 10 positions matching TRBD1. The germline gives CDR1 LNHDA, CDR2 SQIVND (reference sequence). V shed 4 bases and J 8 bases; nucleotides not matched to a gene: 11. This CDR3 has 16 amino acids. CDR3 sequence (DNA): TGTGCCAGTAGTACACGACAGGGGGCCTGGATCGATGAGCAGTTCTTC. Protein: CASSTRQGAWIDEQFF.

This rearrangement joins TRBV5-4 to TRBJ1-1; the match to TRBD1 covers 7 bases. Trimming at V came to 0 bases and at J to 3 bases, leaving 5 bases not matched to a gene. The CDR3 spans 15 residues. Germline V gene lookup returns CDR1 SGHNT and CDR2 YYREEE (reference sequence). CDR3 nucleotide sequence: TGTGCCAGCAGCTTGGGAGCAGGGGGGTACACTGAAGCTTTCTTT. Protein product: CASSLGAGGYTEAFF.

The V and J genes are TRBV2 and TRBJ2-3, with 10 bases that match TRBD2. CDR3 length equals 15 residues. V was clipped by 0 bases and J by 8 bases; unmatched bases: 5. Per germline, CDR1 SNHLY and CDR2 FYNNEI. CDR3 coding DNA: TGTGCCAGCAGTGAAGCAAGCGGGGGGGCTGGTACGCAGTATTTT. Its translation: CASSEASGGAGTQYF.

This chain connects TRBV2 to TRBJ2-5; D possibly corresponds to TRBD2 (10 bases). This CDR3 spans 20 amino acids. Trimming left V 3 bases short and J 2 bases short, with 28 bases between. CDR1 is SNHLY and CDR2 is FYNNEI in the germline V gene. The CDR3 spells CASSDLGQGTSGTVQETQYF. CDR3 bases: TGTGCCAGCAGTGATCTGGGACAGGGAACTAGCGGGACCGTTCAAGAGACCCAGTACTTC. Based on the CDR3 plus reference TRBV2 and TRBJ2-5, the full variable domain is EPEVTQTPSHQVTQMGQEVILRCVPISNHLYFYWYRQILGQKVEFLVSFYNNEISEKSEIFDDQFSVERPDGSNFTLKIRSTKLEDSAMYFCASSDLGQGTSGTVQETQYFGPGTRLLVL.

The chain is built from TRBV28 and TRBJ2-7; 10 bases match TRBD2. Germline-derived CDR1 and CDR2 are MDHEN and SYDVKM. The V and J ends lost 6 bases and 2 bases, in that order; junction bases with no gene match: 4. CDR3 length equals 14 residues. As DNA, the CDR3 is TGTGCCAGCAGCCAAAGCGGGGGGGCCTACGAGCAGTACGTC. Amino acids: CASSQSGGAYEQYV.